What follows are 3 T cell receptor beta chains derived from one specimen sequenced in a study of cytomegalovirus exposure and HLA in healthy donors. TCRdb's table, derived via immunoSEQ multiplex PCR, lists solely in-frame clones and lacks some. The sample has about 200,000 clones, about 81% seen once; the top ten hold 0.95% to 1.5%. The sample consisted of PBMCs. The receptors shown here come from a woman in her twenties or thirties in good health and CMV-seronegative.

CDR3 coding DNA: TGCAGTGCTAGGGCCCCCTTTGAGCAGTTCTTC. This codes for CSARAPFEQFF. V usage is TRBV20-1 and J usage is TRBJ2-1; D unresolved. The CDR3 extends over 11 amino acids. Germline values: CDR1 DFQATT, CDR2 SNEGSKA (reference sequence). Trimming took 3 bases from V and 9 from J, leaving 9 bases between them.

V is TRBV5-1 and J is TRBJ2-2; 10 bases agree with TRBD2. Trimming took 1 base from V and 3 from J; bases not matched to a gene: 9. CDR3 size: 18 residues. Germline loops: CDR1 SGHRS, CDR2 YFSETQ. Here the CDR3 reads CASSLRPSGSGYTGELFF. CDR3 nucleotide sequence: TGCGCCAGCAGCTTGCGGCCTAGCGGGAGTGGGTACACCGGGGAGCTGTTTTTT.

CDR3 bases: TGTGCCAGTAGTATAGGCGGGAGCACAGATACGCAGTATTTT. This sequence encodes CASSIGGSTDTQYF. The genes are TRBV19 and TRBJ2-3; a possible D gene is TRBD2 (5 bases). From germline, CDR1 is LNHDA and CDR2 SQIVND (reference sequence). CDR3 length equals 14 residues. Trimming stripped 1 base from V and 0 bases from J, with 5 bases between. The full variable domain, rest sourced from reference TRBV19 and TRBJ2-3, is DGGITQSPKYLFRKEGQNVTLSCEQNLNHDAMYWYRQDPGQGLRLIYYSQIVNDFQKGDIAEGYSVSREKKESFPLTVTSAQKNPTAFYLCASSIGGSTDTQYFGPGTRLTVL.